These T cell receptor beta chains were read from a single sample in a study of regulatory T cells in long-lasting Graves disease. MiXCR, applied by TCRdb to the multiplex PCR reads, yields one record per CDR3 protein. The data hold 600,000 to 850,000 distinct CDR3 sequences, with about 30% observed a single time. The sample was peripheral blood mononuclear cells (PBMCs), taken when the disease was refractory, from a patient treated with antithyroid drugs. The receptors stem from a female donor with Graves disease. The CDR3 runs from the conserved cysteine through the conserved F or W. The D gene is left open where the match is weak. Part of the rows lack a size; the others show once, few, many or a class for expanded clones.

V: TRBV20-1
D: NA
J: TRBJ1-5
size: NA
DNA: TGCAGTGCTGGAGTAGACAGTGATAGCAATCAGCCCCAGCATTTT
CDR3: CSAGVDSDSNQPQHF

V: TRBV12-5
D: TRBD2
J: TRBJ2-4
size: few
DNA: TGTGCTAGTGGTTTGGTACATAGCGGGAGTGACATTCAGTACTTC
CDR3: CASGLVHSGSDIQYF

V: TRBV5-1
D: NA
J: TRBJ2-5
size: NA
DNA: TGTGCCAGCAGCTTGGCCGGGGGTACAACAGAGACCCAGTACTTC
CDR3: CASSLAGGTTETQYF

V: TRBV27
D: TRBD2
J: TRBJ2-7
size: many
DNA: TGTGCCAGCAGGAGGACTAGCGGGAACTACGAGCAGTACTTC
CDR3: CASRRTSGNYEQYF

V: TRBV27
D: NA
J: TRBJ1-2
size: few
DNA: TGTGCCAGCAGCCCGCAGAGGCTAGGCTATGGCTACACCTTC
CDR3: CASSPQRLGYGYTF

V: TRBV15
D: NA
J: TRBJ2-5
size: few
DNA: TGTGCCACCAGCAGAGATAAGTATACGGGAGATCAAGAGACCCAGTACTTC
CDR3: CATSRDKYTGDQETQYF

V: TRBV6-1
D: NA
J: TRBJ1-1
size: few
DNA: TGTGCCAGCAAACAGGGTTACATGAACACTGAAGCTTTCTTT
CDR3: CASKQGYMNTEAFF

V: TRBV27
D: NA
J: TRBJ1-5
size: NA
DNA: TGTGCCAGCAGCCGTGCCCCTGGGGGGCGAGGTCAGCCCCAGCATTTT
CDR3: CASSRAPGGRGQPQHF

V: TRBV2
D: NA
J: TRBJ1-3
size: NA
DNA: TGTGCCAGCAGTGAAGGCAGGGCTGGAAACACCATATATTTT
CDR3: CASSEGRAGNTIYF

V: TRBV27
D: NA
J: TRBJ1-5
size: NA
DNA: TGTGCCAGCAGTTGGGGGGGGGGATCTGATCAGCCCCAGCATTTT
CDR3: CASSWGGGSDQPQHF

V: TRBV11-3
D: NA
J: TRBJ2-1
size: NA
DNA: TGTGCCAGCAGCTTGGGCAACTCCTACAATGAGCAGTTCTTC
CDR3: CASSLGNSYNEQFF

V: TRBV10-3
D: NA
J: TRBJ1-1
size: few
DNA: TGTGCCATCAAGGACCCTGTACGGTTTGGCACTGAAGCTTTCTTT
CDR3: CAIKDPVRFGTEAFF